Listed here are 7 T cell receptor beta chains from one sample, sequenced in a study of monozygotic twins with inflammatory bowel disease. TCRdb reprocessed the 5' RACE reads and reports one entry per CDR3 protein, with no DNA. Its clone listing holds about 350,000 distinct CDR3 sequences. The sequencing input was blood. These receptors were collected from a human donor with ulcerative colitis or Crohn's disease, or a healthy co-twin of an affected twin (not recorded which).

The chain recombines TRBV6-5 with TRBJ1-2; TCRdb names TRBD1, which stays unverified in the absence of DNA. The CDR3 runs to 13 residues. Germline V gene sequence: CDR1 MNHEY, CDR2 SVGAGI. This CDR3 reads CASRRGQIGTVTF.

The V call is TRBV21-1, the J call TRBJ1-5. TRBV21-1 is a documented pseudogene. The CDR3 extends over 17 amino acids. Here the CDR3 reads CASSYGSDRKSNQPQHF.

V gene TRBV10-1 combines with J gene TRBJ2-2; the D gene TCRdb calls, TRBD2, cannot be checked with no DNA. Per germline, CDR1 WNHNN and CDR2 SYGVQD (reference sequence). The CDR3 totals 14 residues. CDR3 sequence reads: CASTGLLNTGELFF.

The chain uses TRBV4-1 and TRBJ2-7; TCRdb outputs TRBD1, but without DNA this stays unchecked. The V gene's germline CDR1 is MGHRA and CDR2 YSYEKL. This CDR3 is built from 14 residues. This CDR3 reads CASSLTAYNDEQYF.

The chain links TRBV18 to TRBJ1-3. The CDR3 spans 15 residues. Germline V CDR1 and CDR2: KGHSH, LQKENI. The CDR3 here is CASSVTSSSGNTIYF.

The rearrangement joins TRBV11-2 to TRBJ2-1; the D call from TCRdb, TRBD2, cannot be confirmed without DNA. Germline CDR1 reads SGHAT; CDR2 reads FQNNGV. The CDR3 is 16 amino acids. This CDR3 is CASSPPGLAGYDEQFF.

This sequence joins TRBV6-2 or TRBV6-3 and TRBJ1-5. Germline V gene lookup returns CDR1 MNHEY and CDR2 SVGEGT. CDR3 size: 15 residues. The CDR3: CASTITQGHNQPQHF.